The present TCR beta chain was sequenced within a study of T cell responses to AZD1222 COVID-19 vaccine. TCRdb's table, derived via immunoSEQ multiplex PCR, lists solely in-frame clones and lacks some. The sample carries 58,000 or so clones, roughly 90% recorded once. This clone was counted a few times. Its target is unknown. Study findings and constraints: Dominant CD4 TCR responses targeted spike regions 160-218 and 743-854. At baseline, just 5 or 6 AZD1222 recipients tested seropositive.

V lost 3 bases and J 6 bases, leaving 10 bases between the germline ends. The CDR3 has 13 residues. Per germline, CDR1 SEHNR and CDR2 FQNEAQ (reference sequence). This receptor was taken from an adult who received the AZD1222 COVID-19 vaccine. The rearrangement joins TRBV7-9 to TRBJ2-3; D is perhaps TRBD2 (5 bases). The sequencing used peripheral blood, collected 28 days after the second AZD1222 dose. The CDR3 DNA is TGTGCCAGCAGCTTGGGGAGTCTGGATACGCAGTATTTT. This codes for CASSLGSLDTQYF.